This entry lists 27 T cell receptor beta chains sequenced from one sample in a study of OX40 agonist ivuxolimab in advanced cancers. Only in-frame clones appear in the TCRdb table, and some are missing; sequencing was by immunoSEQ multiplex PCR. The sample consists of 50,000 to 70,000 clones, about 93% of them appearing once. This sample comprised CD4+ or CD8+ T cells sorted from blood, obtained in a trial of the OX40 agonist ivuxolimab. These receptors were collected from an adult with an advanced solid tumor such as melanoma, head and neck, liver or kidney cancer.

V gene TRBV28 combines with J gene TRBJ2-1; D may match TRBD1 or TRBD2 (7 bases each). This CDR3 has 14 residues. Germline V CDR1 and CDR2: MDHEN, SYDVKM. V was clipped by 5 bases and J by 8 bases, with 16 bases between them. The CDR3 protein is CASSPPGGGYEQFF. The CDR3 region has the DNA TGTGCCAGCAGTCCCCCAGGGGGGGGGTATGAGCAGTTCTTC.

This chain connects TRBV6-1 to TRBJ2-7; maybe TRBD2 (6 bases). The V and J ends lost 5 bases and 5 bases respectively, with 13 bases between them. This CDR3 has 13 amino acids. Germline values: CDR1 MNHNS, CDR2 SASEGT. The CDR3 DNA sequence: TGTGCCAGCAGTCGGGACTTAGCGGACGAGCAGTACTTC. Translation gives CASSRDLADEQYF.

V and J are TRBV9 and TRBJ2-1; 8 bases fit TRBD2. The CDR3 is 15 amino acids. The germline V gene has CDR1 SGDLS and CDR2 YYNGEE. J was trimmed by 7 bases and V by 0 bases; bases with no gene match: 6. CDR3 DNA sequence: TGTGCCAGCAGCGTAGCCTTCCTAGCGGGTAATGAGCAGTTCTTC. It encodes CASSVAFLAGNEQFF.

This CDR3 is CASSQGLAGVYEQYF. Written as DNA, the CDR3 is TGTGCCAGCAGCCAAGGGCTAGCGGGAGTTTACGAGCAGTACTTC. The V gene is TRBV14, the J gene TRBJ2-7; 10 bases align to TRBD2. This CDR3 is 15 amino acids long. The V and J ends lost 1 base and 4 bases, in that order; junction bases with no gene match: 4. Germline V lookup: CDR1 SGHDN, CDR2 FVKESK.

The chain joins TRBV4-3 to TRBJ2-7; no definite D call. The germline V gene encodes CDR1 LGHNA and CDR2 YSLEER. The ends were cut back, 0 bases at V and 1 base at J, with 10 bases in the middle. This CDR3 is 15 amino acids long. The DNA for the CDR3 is TGCGCCAGCAGCCAAGAAACCAGCGTTTCCTACGAGCAGTACTTC. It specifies CASSQETSVSYEQYF.

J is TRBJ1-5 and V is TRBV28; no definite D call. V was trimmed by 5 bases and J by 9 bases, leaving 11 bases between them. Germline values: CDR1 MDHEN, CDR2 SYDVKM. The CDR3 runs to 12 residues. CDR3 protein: CASSPPRGPQHF. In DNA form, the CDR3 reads TGTGCCAGCAGTCCACCACGGGGGCCCCAGCATTTT.

CDR3 protein: CASSVGGPSYEQYF. CDR3 bases: TGTGCCAGCAGCGTAGGCGGGCCCTCCTACGAGCAGTACTTC. The V call is TRBV9, the J call TRBJ2-7, with D possibly being TRBD2 (5 bases). The V end lost 0 bases, the J end lost 0 bases, and 7 bases lay between the germline ends. Germline CDR1 SGDLS, CDR2 YYNGEE. The CDR3 contains 14 residues.

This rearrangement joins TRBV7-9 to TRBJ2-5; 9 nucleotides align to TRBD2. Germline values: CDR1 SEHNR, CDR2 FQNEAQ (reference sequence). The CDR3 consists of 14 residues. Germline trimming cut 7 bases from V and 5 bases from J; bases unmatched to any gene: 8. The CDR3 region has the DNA TGTGCCAGCACCGTAGGGACTAGCTGGGAGACCCAGTACTTC. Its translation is CASTVGTSWETQYF.

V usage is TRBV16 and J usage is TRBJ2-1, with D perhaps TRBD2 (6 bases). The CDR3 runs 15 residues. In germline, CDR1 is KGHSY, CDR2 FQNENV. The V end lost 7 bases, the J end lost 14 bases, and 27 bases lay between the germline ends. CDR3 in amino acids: CASTLTYEIRDSEFF. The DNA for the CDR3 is TGTGCCAGCACCCTCACTTACGAAATCCGGGACTCAGAGTTCTTC.

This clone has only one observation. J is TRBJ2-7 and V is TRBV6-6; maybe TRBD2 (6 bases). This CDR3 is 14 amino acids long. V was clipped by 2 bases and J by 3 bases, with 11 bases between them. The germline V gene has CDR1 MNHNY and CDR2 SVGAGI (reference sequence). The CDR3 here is CASSYGGLRYEQYF. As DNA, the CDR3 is TGTGCCAGCAGTTACGGGGGACTCCGCTACGAGCAGTACTTC.

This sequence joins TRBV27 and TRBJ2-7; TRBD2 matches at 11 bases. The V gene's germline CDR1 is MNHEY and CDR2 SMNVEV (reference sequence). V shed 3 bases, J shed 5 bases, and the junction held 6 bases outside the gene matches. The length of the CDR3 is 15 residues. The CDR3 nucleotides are TGTGCCAGCAGTTTCTTACTAGCGGGAGAAGACGAGCAGTACTTC. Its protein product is CASSFLLAGEDEQYF.

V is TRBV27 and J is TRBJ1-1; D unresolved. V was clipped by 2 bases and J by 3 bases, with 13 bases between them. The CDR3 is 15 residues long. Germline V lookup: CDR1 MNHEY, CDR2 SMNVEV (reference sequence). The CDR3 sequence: CASSLRAGGDTEAFF. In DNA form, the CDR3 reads TGTGCCAGCAGTTTAAGGGCTGGCGGGGACACTGAAGCTTTCTTT.

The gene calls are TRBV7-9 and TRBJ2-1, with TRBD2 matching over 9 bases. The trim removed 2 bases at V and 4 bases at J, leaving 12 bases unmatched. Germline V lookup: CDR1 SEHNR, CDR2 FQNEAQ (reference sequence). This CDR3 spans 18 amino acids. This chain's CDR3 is CASSLITRREGSYNEQFF. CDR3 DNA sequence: TGTGCCAGCAGCTTAATAACTAGGCGGGAGGGGAGTTACAATGAGCAGTTCTTC.

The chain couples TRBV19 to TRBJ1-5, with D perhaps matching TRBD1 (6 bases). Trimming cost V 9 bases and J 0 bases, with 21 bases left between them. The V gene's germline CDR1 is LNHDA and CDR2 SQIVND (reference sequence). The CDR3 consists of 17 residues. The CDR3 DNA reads TGTGCCAGCCTAACGTCAGGGGAGGGCTTTAGCAATCAGCCCCAGCATTTT. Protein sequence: CASLTSGEGFSNQPQHF.

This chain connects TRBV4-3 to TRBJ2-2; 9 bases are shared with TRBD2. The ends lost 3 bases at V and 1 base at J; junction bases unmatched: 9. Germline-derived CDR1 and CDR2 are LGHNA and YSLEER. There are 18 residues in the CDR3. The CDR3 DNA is TGCGCCAGCAGCCAGCAATCGATAGCGGGAGTGAACACCGGGGAGCTGTTTTTT. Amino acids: CASSQQSIAGVNTGELFF.

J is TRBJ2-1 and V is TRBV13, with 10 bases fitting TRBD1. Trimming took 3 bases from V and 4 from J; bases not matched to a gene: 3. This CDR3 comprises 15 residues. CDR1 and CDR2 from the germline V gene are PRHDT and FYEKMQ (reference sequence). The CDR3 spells CASSLGQGYYNEQFF. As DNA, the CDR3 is TGTGCCAGCAGCTTGGGACAGGGGTATTACAATGAGCAGTTCTTC.

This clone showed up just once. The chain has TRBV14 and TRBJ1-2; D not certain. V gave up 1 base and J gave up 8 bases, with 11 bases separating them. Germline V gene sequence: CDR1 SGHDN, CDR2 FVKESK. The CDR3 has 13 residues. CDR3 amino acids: CASSQVSLPGYTF. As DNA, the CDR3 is TGTGCCAGCAGCCAAGTATCCCTCCCGGGCTACACCTTC.

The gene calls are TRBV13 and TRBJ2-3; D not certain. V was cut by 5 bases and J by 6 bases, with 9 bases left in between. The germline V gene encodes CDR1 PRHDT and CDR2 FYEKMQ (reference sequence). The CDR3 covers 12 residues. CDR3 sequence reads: CASSHSIDTQYF. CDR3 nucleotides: TGTGCCAGCAGCCATTCTATCGATACGCAGTATTTT.

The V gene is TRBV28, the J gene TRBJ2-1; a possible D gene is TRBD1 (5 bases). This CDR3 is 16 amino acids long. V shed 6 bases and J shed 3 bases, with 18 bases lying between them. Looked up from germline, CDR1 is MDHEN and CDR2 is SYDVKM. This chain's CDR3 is CASRNPGSGHYNEQFF. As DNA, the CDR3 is TGTGCCAGCAGGAACCCAGGGTCGGGTCACTACAATGAGCAGTTCTTC. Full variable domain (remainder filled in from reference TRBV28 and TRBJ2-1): DVKVTQSSRYLVKRTGEKVFLECVQDMDHENMFWYRQDPGLGLRLIYFSYDVKMKEKGDIPEGYSVSREKKERFSLILESASTNQTSMYLCASRNPGSGHYNEQFFGPGTRLTVL.

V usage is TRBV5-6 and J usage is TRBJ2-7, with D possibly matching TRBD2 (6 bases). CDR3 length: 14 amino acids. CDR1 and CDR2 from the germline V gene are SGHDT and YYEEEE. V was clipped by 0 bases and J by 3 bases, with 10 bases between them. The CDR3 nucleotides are TGTGCCAGCAGCTTGGGAGACGGGGGCTACGAGCAGTACTTC. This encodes CASSLGDGGYEQYF.

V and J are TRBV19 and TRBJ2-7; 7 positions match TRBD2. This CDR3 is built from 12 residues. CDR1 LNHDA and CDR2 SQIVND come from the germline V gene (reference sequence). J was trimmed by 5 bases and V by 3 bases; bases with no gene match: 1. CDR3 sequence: CASSMAGDEQYF. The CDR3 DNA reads TGTGCCAGTAGTATGGCGGGAGACGAGCAGTACTTC.

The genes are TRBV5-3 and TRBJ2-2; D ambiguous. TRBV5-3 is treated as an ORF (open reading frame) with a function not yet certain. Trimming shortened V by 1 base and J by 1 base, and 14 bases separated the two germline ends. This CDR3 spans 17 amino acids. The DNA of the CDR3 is TGTGCCAGAAGCTTGACCGTCGGTTCCCAGAACACCGGGGAGCTGTTTTTT. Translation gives CARSLTVGSQNTGELFF.

Here the CDR3 reads CASSEALQADPYGYTF. In DNA form, the CDR3 reads TGTGCCAGCAGTGAAGCGCTTCAGGCCGATCCCTATGGCTACACCTTC. The V and J genes are TRBV6-1 and TRBJ1-2; D is undetermined. Germline V gene sequence: CDR1 MNHNS, CDR2 SASEGT. V dropped 0 bases and J dropped 4 bases, with 15 bases sitting between them. The CDR3 extends over 16 amino acids.

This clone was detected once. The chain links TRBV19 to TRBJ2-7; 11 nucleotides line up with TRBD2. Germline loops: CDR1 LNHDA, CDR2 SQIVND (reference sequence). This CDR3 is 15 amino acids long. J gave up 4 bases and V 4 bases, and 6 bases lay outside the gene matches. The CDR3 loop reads CASSSGTSGRYEQYF. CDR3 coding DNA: TGTGCCAGTAGTAGCGGTACTAGCGGGAGATACGAGCAGTACTTC.

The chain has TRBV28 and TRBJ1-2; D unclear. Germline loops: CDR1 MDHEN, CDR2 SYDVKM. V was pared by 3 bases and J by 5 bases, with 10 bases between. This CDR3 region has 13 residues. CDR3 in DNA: TGTGCCAGCAGTTTGGGGTTCGCATATGGCTACACCTTC. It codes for CASSLGFAYGYTF.

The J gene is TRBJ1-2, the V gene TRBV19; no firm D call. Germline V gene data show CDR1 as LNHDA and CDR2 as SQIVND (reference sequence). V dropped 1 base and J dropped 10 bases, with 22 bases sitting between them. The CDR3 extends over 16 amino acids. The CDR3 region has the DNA TGTGCCAGTAGTATAGTTTTTCCAGGACGGGCTGAGTTCTACACCTTC. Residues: CASSIVFPGRAEFYTF.

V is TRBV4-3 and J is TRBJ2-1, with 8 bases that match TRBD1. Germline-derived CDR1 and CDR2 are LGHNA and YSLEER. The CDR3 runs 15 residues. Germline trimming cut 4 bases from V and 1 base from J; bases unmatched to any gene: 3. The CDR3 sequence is CASSPDRGSYNEQFF. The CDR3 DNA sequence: TGCGCCAGCAGCCCAGACAGGGGATCCTACAATGAGCAGTTCTTC.